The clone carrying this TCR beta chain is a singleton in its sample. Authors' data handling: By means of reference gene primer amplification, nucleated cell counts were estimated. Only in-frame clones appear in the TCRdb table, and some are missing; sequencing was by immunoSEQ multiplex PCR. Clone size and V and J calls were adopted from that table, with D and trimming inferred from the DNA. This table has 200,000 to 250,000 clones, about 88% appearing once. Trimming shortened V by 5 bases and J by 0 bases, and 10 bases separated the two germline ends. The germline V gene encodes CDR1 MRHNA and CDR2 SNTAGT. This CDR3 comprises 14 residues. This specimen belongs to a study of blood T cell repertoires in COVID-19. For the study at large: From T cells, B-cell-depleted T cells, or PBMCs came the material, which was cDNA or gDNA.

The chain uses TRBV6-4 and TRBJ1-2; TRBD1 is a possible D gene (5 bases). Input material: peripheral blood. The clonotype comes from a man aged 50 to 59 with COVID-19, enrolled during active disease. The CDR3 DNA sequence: TGTGCCAGCAGTCCAGGGATAACTAACTATGGCTACACCTTC. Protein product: CASSPGITNYGYTF.